The T cell receptor (beta chain) under discussion was sequenced for a study of long-term antiretroviral therapy in people with HIV. This CDR3 is built from 15 residues. Germline loops: CDR1 LGHNA, CDR2 YSLEER. Trimming stripped 0 bases from V and 5 bases from J, with 10 bases between. Survey-level resolution applied to immunoSEQ assay v3.0. Generated by immunoSEQ multiplex PCR, the TCRdb table keeps only in-frame clones and is missing some. The table lists roughly 28,000 clones, 85% to 90% of them singletons. V and J are TRBV4-3 and TRBJ2-2; D is unresolved. The sequence was obtained from a woman under 30 with HIV. The sample was unsorted PBMCs, taken 1.8 years after starting antiretroviral therapy. The CDR3 nucleotides are TGCGCCAGCAGCCAAGAGATCCGGCGGACCGGGGAGCTGTTTTTT. Translating gives CASSQEIRRTGELFF.